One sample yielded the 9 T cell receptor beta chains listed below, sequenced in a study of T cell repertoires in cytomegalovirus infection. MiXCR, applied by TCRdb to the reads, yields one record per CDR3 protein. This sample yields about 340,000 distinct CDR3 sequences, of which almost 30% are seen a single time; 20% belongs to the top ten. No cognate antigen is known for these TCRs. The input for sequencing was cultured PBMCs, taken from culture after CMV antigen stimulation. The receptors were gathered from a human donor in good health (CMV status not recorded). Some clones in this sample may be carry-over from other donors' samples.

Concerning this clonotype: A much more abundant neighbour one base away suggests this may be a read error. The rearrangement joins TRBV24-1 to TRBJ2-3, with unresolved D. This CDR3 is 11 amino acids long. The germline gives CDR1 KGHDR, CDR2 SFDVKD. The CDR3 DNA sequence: TGTGCCTCCAGTGCACTGAATACGCAGTATTTT. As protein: CASSALNTQYF.

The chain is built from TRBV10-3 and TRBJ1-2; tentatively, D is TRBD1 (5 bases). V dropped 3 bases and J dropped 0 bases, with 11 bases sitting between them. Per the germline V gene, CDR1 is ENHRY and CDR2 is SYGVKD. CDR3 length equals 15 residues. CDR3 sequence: CAISEDRATNYGYTF. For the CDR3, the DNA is TGTGCCATCAGTGAAGACAGAGCTACTAACTATGGCTACACCTTC.

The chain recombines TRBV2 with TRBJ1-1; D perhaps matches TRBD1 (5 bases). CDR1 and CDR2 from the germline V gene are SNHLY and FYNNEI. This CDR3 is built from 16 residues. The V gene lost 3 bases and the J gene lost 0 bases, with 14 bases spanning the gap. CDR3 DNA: TGTGCCAGCAGTGAGCCAGGGAGACTTATGAACACTGAAGCTTTCTTT. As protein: CASSEPGRLMNTEAFF.

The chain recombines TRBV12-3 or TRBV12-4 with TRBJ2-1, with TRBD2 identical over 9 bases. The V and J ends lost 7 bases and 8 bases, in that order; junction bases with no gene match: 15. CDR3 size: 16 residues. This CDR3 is CASNDGGRAAPDEQFF. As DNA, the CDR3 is TGTGCCAGCAATGATGGCGGGAGGGCCGCGCCGGATGAGCAGTTCTTC.

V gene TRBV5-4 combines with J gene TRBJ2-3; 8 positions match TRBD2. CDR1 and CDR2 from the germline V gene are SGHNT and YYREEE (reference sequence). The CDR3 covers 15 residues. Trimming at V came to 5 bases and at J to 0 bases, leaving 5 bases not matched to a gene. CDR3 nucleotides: TGTGCCAGCAGTCCAGCGGGGGTGAGCACAGATACGCAGTATTTT. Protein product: CASSPAGVSTDTQYF.

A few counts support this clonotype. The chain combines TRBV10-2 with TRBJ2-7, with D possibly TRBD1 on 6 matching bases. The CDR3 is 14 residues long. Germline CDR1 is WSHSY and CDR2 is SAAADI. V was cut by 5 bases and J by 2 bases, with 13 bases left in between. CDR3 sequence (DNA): TGCGCCAGCAGTAAATTCGACAGGCCCTACGAGCAGTACTTC. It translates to CASSKFDRPYEQYF.

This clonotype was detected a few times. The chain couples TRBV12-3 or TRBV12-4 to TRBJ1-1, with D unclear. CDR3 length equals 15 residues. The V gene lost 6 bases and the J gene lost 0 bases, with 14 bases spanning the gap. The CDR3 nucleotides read TGTGCCAGCAGCCAGCGGGGAGGGATGAACACTGAAGCTTTCTTT. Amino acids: CASSQRGGMNTEAFF.

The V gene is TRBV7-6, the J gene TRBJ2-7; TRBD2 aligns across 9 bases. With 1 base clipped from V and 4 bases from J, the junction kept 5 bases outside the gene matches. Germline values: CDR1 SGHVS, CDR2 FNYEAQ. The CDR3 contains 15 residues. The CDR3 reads CASSLGGLALYEQYF. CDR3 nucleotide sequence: TGTGCCAGCAGCTTAGGAGGACTAGCGTTATACGAGCAGTACTTC.

CDR3 sequence (DNA): TGTGCCAGCAGCCCCTCCGGGACTACCTACAATGAGCAGTTCTTC. Amino acids: CASSPSGTTYNEQFF. This chain joins TRBV7-3 and TRBJ2-1; 7 bases match TRBD2. The CDR3 covers 15 residues. Looked up from germline, CDR1 is SGHTA and CDR2 is FQGTGA. The V gene end was trimmed by 5 bases and the J gene end by 2 bases; junction bases not matched to a gene: 6.